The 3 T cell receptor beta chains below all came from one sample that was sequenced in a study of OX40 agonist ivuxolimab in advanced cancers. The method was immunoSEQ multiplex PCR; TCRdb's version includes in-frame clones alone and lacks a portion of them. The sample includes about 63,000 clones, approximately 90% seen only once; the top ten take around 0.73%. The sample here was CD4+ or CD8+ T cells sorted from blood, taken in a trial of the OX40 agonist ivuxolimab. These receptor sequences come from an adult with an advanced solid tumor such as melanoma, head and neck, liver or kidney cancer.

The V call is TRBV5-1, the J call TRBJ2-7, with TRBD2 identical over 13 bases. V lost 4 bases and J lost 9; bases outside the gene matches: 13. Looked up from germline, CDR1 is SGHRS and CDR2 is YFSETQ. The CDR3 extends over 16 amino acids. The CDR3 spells CASSTKVGLAGVGQYF. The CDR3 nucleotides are TGCGCCAGCAGCACAAAGGTTGGACTAGCGGGAGTGGGGCAGTACTTC. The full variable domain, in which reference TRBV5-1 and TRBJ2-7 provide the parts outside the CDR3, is KAGVTQTPRYLIKTRGQQVTLSCSPISGHRSVSWYQQTPGQGLQFLFEYFSETQRNKGNFPGRFSGRQFSNSRSEMNVSTLELGDSALYLCASSTKVGLAGVGQYFGPGTRLTVT.

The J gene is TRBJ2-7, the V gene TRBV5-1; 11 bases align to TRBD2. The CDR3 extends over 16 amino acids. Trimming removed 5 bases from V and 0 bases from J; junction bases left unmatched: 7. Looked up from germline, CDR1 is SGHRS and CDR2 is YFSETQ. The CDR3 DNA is TGCGCCAGCAGATCCGCCGGGACTAGCGGCTCCTACGAGCAGTACTTC. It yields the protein CASRSAGTSGSYEQYF.

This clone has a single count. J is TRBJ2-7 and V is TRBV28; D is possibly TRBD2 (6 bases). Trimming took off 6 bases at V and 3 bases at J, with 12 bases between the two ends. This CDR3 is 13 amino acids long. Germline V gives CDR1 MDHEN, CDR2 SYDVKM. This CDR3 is CASSGGPIYEQYF. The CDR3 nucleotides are TGTGCCAGCAGCGGGGGACCCATCTACGAGCAGTACTTC.